This T cell receptor beta chain was obtained from a study of T cell changes during pregnancy in multiple sclerosis. CDR1 and CDR2 (germline): SQVTM, ANQGSEA. The CDR3 is made up of 13 amino acids. Between the trimmed V and J ends, which lost 5 bases and 3 bases, there was a span of 11 bases. Generated by immunoSEQ multiplex PCR, the TCRdb table keeps only in-frame clones and is missing some. This table has around 130,000 clones, about 96% appearing once. This sequence joins TRBV29-1 and TRBJ1-3; D unclear. The sample in question was peripheral blood, obtained after pregnancy. The sequence was collected from a female donor with multiple sclerosis, enrolled in a pregnancy study. The CDR3 here is CSVMGRFGNTIYF. Here the CDR3 DNA reads TGCAGCGTTATGGGGAGATTTGGAAACACCATATATTTT.